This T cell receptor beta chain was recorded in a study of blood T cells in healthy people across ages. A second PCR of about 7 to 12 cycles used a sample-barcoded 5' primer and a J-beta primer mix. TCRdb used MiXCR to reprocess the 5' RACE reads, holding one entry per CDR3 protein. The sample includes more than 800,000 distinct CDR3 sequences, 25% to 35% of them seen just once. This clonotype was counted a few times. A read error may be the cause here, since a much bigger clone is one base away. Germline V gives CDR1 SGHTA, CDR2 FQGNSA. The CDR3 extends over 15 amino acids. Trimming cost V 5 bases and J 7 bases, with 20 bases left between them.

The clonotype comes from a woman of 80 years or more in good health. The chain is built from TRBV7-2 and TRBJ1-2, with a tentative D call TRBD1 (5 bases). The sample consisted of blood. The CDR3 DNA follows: TGTGCCAGCAGCGATAAACGATCAGGGTGGGGTGGCTACACCTTC. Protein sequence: CASSDKRSGWGGYTF.